The T cell receptor (beta chain) described here comes from a study of graft-versus-host responses after intestinal transplantation. Proliferating CFSE-low CD3+CD4+ and CD3+CD8+ responders were sorted after the reaction. This clone was seen a single time. Assay used: immunoSEQ multiplex PCR; TCRdb lists only in-frame clones, some missing. The sample contains 11,000 to 15,000 clones, 35% to 45% of which appear only once. The material was alloreactive CD4+ T cells from a mixed lymphocyte reaction culture, obtained before intestinal transplant. The sample's subset: CFSE-low proliferating T cells sorted from roughly six-day pre-transplant mixed lymphocyte reaction (GvH or HvG direction). The receptor comes from a human patient who received an intestinal transplant.

The DNA for the CDR3 is TGTGCCAGCAGCTTTGGGGCGGGAGAGCATTCACCCCTCCACTTT. Its protein product is CASSFGAGEHSPLHF. V usage is TRBV7-8 and J usage is TRBJ1-6, with D possibly TRBD1 on 5 matching bases. Germline V gives CDR1 SGHVS, CDR2 FQNEAQ. This CDR3 is 15 amino acids long. Trimming left V 3 bases short and J 8 bases short, with 14 bases between.